This T cell receptor beta chain was recovered during a study of beta chain features in type 1 diabetes. Points from the study as a whole: Type 1 diabetes patients showed a moderate but significant shortening of TCRB CDR3s in all four CD4+ subsets. In the patient group, naive, central memory and Treg TCRB repertoires seemed more alike than in the healthy donor group.

The V gene's germline CDR1 is DFQATT and CDR2 SNEGSKA (reference sequence). Trimming pared 6 bases from V and 8 bases from J, leaving 11 bases between. The CDR3 extends over 11 amino acids. This clone was detected a few times. Its antigen is not known. Reverse transcription of all isolated RNA meant that expressed TCRB transcripts were sequenced. The average read count of naive, central memory and regulatory T cell samples was several million. TCRdb's copy holds only in-frame clones and misses some; the assay was immunoSEQ multiplex PCR. The sample yields roughly 180,000 clones, about 7.9% seen once. The V call is TRBV20-1, the J call TRBJ2-1, with D possibly TRBD2 on 6 matching bases. The TCR originated in a young man with type 1 diabetes. The specimen sequenced was central memory CD4+ T cells from blood. The CDR3 loop is CSARRGHEQFF. Here the CDR3 DNA reads TGCAGTGCCCGGAGGGGCCATGAGCAGTTCTTC.